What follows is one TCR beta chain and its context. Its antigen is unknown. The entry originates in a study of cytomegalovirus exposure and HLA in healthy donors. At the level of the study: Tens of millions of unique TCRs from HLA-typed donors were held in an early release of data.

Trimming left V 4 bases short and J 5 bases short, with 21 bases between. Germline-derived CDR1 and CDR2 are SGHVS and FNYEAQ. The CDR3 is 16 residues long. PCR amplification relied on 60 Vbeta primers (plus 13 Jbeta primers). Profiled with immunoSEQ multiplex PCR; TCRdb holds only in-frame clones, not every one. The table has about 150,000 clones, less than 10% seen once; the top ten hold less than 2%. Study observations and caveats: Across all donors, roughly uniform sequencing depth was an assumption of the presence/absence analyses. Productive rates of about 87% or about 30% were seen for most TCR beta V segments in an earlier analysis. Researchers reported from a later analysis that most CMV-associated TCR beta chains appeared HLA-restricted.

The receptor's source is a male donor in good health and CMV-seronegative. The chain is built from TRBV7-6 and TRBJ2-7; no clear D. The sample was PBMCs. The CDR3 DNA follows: TGTGCCAGCAGCTCCAGGCTCGGAAGAACCGGAAACGAGCAGTACTTC. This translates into CASSSRLGRTGNEQYF. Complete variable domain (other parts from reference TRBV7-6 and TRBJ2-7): GAGVSQSPRYKVTKRGQDVALRCDPISGHVSLYWYRQALGQGPEFLTYFNYEAQQDKSGLPNDRFSAERPEGSISTLTIQRTEQRDSAMYRCASSSRLGRTGNEQYFGPGTRLTVT.